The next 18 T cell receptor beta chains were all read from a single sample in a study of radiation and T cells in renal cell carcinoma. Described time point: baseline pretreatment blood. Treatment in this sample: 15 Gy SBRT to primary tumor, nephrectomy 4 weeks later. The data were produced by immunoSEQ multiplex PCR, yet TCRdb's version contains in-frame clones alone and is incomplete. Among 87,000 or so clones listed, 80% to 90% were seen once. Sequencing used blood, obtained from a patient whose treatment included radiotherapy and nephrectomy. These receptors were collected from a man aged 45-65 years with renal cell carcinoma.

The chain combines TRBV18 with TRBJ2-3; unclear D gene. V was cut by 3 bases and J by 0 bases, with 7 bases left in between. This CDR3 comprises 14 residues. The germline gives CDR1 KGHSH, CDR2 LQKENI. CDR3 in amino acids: CASSPPPSTDTQYF. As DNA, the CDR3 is TGTGCCAGCTCACCTCCGCCTAGCACAGATACGCAGTATTTT. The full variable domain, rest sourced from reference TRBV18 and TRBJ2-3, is NAGVMQNPRHLVRRRGQEARLRCSPMKGHSHVYWYRQLPEEGLKFMVYLQKENIIDESGMPKERFSAEFPKEGPSILRIQQVVRGDSAAYFCASSPPPSTDTQYFGPGTRLTVL.

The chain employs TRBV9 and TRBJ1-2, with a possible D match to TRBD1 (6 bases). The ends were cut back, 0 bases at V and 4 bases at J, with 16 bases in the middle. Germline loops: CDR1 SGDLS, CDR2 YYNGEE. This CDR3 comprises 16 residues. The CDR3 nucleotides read TGTGCCAGCAGCGTAGACGGAGGACAGAACCCCTATGGCTACACCTTC. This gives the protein CASSVDGGQNPYGYTF.

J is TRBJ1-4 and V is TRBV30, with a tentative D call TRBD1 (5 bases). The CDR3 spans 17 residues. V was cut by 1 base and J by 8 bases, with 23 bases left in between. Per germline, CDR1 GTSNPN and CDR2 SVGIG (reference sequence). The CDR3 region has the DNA TGTGCCTGGAGTGACAAAAGGGAGGGGACCTTAGGAGAAAAACTGTTTTTT. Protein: CAWSDKREGTLGEKLFF.

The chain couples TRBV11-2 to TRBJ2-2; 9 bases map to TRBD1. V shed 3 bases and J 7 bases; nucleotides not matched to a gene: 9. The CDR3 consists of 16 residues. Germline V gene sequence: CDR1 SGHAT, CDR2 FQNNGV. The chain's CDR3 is CASSFAGTGNGGELFF. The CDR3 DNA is TGTGCCAGCAGCTTCGCCGGGACAGGGAACGGCGGGGAGCTGTTTTTT.

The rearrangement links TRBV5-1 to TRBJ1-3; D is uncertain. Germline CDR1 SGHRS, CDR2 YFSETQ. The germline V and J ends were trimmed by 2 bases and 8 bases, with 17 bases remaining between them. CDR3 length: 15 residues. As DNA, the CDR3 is TGCGCCAGCAGCTTCAACCCTTCGTACGGAGACACCATATATTTT. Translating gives CASSFNPSYGDTIYF.

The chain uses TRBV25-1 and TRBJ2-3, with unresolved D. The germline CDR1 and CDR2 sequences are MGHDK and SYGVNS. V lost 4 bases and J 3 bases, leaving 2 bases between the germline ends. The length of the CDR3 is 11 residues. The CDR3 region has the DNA TGTGCCAGCAGTGCTACAGATACGCAGTATTTT. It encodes CASSATDTQYF.

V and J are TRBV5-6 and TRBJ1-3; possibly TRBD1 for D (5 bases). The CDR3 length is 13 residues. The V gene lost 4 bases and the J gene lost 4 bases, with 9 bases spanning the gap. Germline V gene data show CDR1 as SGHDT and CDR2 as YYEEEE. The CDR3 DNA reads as TGTGCCAGCAGCGCAGGGTACGGAAACACCATATATTTT. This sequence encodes CASSAGYGNTIYF.

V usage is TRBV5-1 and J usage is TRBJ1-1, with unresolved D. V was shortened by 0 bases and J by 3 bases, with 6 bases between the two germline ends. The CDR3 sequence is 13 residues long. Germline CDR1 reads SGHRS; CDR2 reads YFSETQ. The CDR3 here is CASSLEVDTEAFF. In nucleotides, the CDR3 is TGCGCCAGCAGCTTGGAAGTAGACACTGAAGCTTTCTTT.

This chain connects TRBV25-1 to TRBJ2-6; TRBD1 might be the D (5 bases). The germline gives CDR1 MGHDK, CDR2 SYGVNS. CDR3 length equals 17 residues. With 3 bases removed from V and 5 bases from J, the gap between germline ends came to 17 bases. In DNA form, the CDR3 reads TGTGCCAGCAGTGAGGGCACTGGACAAAGTCGGGCCAACGTCCTGACTTTC. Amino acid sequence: CASSEGTGQSRANVLTF.

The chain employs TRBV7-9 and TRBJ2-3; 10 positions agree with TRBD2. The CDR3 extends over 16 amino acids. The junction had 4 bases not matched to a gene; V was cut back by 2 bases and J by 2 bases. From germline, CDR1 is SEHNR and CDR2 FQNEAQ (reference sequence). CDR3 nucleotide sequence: TGTGCCAGCAGCTTAACTAGCGGGGCCCTCACAGATACGCAGTATTTT. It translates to CASSLTSGALTDTQYF.

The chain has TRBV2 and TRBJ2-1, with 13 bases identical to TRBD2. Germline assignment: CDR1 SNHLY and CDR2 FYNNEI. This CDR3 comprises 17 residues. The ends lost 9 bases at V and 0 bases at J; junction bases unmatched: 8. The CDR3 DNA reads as TGTGCCAGTCCGACTAGCGGGAGGCCGAGCTCCTACAATGAGCAGTTCTTC. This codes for CASPTSGRPSSYNEQFF.

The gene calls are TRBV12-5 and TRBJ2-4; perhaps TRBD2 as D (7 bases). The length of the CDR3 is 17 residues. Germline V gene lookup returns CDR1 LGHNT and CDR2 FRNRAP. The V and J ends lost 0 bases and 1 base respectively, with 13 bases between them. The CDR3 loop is CASGLVGGAGAKNIQYF. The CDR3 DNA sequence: TGTGCTAGTGGTTTGGTAGGGGGGGCCGGGGCCAAAAACATTCAGTACTTC.

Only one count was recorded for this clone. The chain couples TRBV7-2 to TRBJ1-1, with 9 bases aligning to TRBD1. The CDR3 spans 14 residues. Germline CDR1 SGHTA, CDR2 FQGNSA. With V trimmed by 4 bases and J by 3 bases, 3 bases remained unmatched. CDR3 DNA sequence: TGTGCCAGCAGCTCACAGGGGGCGGACACTGAAGCTTTCTTT. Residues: CASSSQGADTEAFF.

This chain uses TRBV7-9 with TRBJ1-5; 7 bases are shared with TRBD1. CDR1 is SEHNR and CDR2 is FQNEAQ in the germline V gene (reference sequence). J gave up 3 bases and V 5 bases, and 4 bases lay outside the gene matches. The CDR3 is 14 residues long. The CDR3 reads CASSAGQPNQPQHF. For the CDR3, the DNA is TGTGCCAGCAGCGCGGGACAGCCCAATCAGCCCCAGCATTTT.

DNA for the CDR3: TGTGCCTGGAGTGAGGCCGGGAAGGGGGCGAGGGAGCTGTTTTTT. Its translation: CAWSEAGKGARELFF. The J gene is TRBJ2-2, the V gene TRBV30; TRBD1 matches at 7 bases. The V gene's germline CDR1 is GTSNPN and CDR2 SVGIG (reference sequence). V lost 1 base and J lost 9; bases outside the gene matches: 11. The CDR3 extends over 15 amino acids. The complete variable domain, with remaining parts taken from reference TRBV30 and TRBJ2-2, reads SQTIHQWPATLVQPVGSPLSLECTVEGTSNPNLYWYRQAAGRGLQLLFYSVGIGQISSEVPQNLSASRPQDRQFILSSKKLLLSDSGFYLCAWSEAGKGARELFFGEGSRLTVL.

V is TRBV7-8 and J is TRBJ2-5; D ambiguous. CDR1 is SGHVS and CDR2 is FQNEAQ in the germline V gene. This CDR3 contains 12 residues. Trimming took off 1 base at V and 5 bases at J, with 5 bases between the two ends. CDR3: CASSLGRETQYF. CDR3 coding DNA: TGTGCCAGCAGCTTAGGGCGTGAGACCCAGTACTTC.

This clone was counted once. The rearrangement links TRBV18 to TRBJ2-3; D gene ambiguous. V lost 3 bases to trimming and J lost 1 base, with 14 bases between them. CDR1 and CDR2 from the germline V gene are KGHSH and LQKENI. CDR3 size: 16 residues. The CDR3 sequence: CASSPLGTDRTDTQYF. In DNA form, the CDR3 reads TGTGCCAGCTCACCTCTGGGAACGGACCGCACAGATACGCAGTATTTT.

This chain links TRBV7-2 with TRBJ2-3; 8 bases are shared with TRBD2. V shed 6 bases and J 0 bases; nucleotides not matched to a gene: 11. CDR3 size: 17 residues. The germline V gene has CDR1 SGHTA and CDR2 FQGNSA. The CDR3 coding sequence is TGTGCCAGCAGTTGGGCCGGGACTAGGACGAGCACAGATACGCAGTATTTT. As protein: CASSWAGTRTSTDTQYF.